Presented here are 12 T cell receptor beta chains from one specimen sequenced in a study of blood T cell repertoires in COVID-19. Measured with immunoSEQ multiplex PCR; TCRdb has only the in-frame clones, and not every one. The sample contains about 160,000 clones, 79% of which appear only once. Sequencing was done on a sample of peripheral blood. These receptors were obtained from a woman aged 55-75 years with COVID-19, enrolled during active disease.

This chain uses TRBV3-1 (or the pseudogene TRBV3-2) with TRBJ2-5, with 8 bases that match TRBD2. V lost 1 base to trimming and J lost 9 bases; unmatched junction nucleotides: 4. Germline V gene sequence: CDR1 LGHDT, CDR2 YNNKEL (reference sequence). The CDR3 extends over 13 amino acids. CDR3 region: CASSQAAGRAQYF. The CDR3 DNA reads TGTGCCAGCAGCCAAGCCGCCGGGAGGGCCCAGTACTTC.

The chain links TRBV18 to TRBJ2-7, with 8 nucleotides matching TRBD2. The CDR3 runs 16 residues. Germline CDR1 and CDR2: KGHSH and LQKENI. Trimming at V came to 6 bases and at J to 5 bases, leaving 15 bases not matched to a gene. This CDR3 reads CASSTRGSGRIDEQYF. CDR3 coding DNA: TGTGCCAGCTCCACCAGAGGAAGCGGGAGAATAGACGAGCAGTACTTC.

This clone appeared a few times. The CDR3 DNA sequence: TGCGCCAGCAGCTTGGTCCCAGGTCTGAACACTGAAGCTTTCTTT. This translates into CASSLVPGLNTEAFF. The chain couples TRBV5-1 to TRBJ1-1, with D uncertain. Trimming stripped 0 bases from V and 0 bases from J, with 9 bases between. Germline CDR1 SGHRS, CDR2 YFSETQ. The CDR3 sequence is 15 residues long.

The rearrangement uses TRBV7-6 and TRBJ2-2, with 9 bases that match TRBD2. The CDR3 contains 18 residues. Per germline, CDR1 SGHVS and CDR2 FNYEAQ. V was pared by 1 base and J by 2 bases, with 8 bases of the junction left unmatched. CDR3 region: CASSLGFSGSHNTGELFF. CDR3 nucleotides: TGTGCCAGCAGCTTAGGGTTTAGCGGGAGCCACAACACCGGGGAGCTGTTTTTT.

The rearrangement links TRBV21-1 to TRBJ2-7; the tabulated D call, TRBD1, remains unverified against the DNA. TRBV21-1 is a documented pseudogene. This CDR3 comprises 15 residues. The CDR3 protein is CASSVRDRGVYEQYF. The CDR3, as DNA: TGTGCCAGCAGCGTCCGGGACAGGGGTGTCTACGAGCAGTACTTC.

CDR3 sequence: CASSSNPGTTGYTF. The CDR3 DNA follows: TGCGCCAGCAGCTCCAACCCCGGGACAACAGGCTACACCTTC. The V and J genes are TRBV5-1 and TRBJ1-2; maybe TRBD1 (6 bases). Per germline, CDR1 SGHRS and CDR2 YFSETQ. V shed 3 bases and J shed 8 bases, with 17 bases lying between them. The CDR3 loop spans 14 amino acids.

V and J are TRBV4-2 and TRBJ2-7; D is possibly TRBD2 (6 bases). This CDR3 comprises 17 residues. Between the trimmed V and J ends, which lost 2 bases and 0 bases, there was a span of 17 bases. Germline loops: CDR1 LGHNA, CDR2 YNFKEQ. CDR3 sequence: CASSQYPGGTASYEQYF. CDR3 in DNA: TGTGCCAGCAGCCAATATCCAGGCGGGACCGCCTCCTACGAGCAGTACTTC.

A few counts support this clone. The chain combines TRBV19 with TRBJ1-4, with 9 bases aligning to TRBD1. This CDR3 comprises 15 residues. Germline V gene data show CDR1 as LNHDA and CDR2 as SQIVND (reference sequence). Losses at the gene ends were 7 bases for V and 5 bases for J; bases not matched to a gene: 8. The CDR3 spells CASMETGGYNEKLFF. For the CDR3, the DNA is TGTGCCAGTATGGAAACAGGGGGCTACAATGAAAAACTGTTTTTT.

CDR3 DNA sequence: TGTGCCAGCAGTTCCGCCTCGTCCGGGACAGGGGGCATGGAGACCCAGTACTTC. Translated: CASSSASSGTGGMETQYF. The chain recombines TRBV7-2 with TRBJ2-5; 12 nucleotides align to TRBD1. The CDR3 runs 18 residues. CDR1 and CDR2 from the germline V gene are SGHTA and FQGNSA. Germline trimming cut 6 bases from V and 5 bases from J; bases unmatched to any gene: 16. The full variable domain, completed using reference TRBV7-2 and TRBJ2-5, is GAGVSQSPSNKVTEKGKDVELRCDPISGHTALYWYRQSLGQGLEFLIYFQGNSAPDKSGLPSDRFSAERTGGSVSTLTIQRTQQEDSAVYLCASSSASSGTGGMETQYFGPGTRLLVL.

The CDR3 spells CASSPGSGTDTQYF. CDR3 DNA sequence: TGTGCCAGCAGCCCAGGGTCTGGCACAGATACGCAGTATTTT. The rearrangement joins TRBV7-2 to TRBJ2-3, with a possible D match to TRBD1 (5 bases). The CDR3 runs 14 residues. Per germline, CDR1 SGHTA and CDR2 FQGNSA. V was shortened by 5 bases and J by 1 base, with 10 bases between the two germline ends.

The chain recombines TRBV7-2 with TRBJ1-5; D not resolved. V was shortened by 0 bases and J by 6 bases, with 9 bases between the two germline ends. CDR3 length: 14 residues. The germline V gene has CDR1 SGHTA and CDR2 FQGNSA. CDR3 in amino acids: CASSLASGLQPQHF. CDR3 sequence (DNA): TGTGCCAGCAGCTTAGCGTCAGGACTTCAGCCCCAGCATTTT.

CDR3 nucleotide sequence: TGCGCCAGCAGCATCCCGTCGACTCCGGAGGGGGGGCCCGGGAACCGTGCAGATACGCAGTATTTT. Residues: CASSIPSTPEGGPGNRADTQYF. The V call is TRBV5-1, the J call TRBJ2-3, with D perhaps TRBD2 (7 bases). Germline values: CDR1 SGHRS, CDR2 YFSETQ. Trimming removed 4 bases at V and 4 bases at J, with 37 bases between. The CDR3 covers 22 residues.